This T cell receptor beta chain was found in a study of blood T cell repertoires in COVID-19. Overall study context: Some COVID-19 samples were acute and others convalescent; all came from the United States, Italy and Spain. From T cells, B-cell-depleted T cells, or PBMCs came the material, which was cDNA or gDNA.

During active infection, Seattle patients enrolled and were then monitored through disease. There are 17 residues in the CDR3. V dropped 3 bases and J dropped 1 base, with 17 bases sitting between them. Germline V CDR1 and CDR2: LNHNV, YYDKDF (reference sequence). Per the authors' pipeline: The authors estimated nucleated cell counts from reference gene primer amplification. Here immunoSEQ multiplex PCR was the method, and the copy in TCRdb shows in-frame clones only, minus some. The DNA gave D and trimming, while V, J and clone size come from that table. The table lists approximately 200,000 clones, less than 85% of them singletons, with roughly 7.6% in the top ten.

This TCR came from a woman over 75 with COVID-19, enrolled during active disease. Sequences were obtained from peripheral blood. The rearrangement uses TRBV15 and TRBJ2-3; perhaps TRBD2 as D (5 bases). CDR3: CATSRAARGLRTDTQYF. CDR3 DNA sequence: TGTGCCACCAGCAGGGCGGCGAGAGGGCTTCGCACAGATACGCAGTATTTT.